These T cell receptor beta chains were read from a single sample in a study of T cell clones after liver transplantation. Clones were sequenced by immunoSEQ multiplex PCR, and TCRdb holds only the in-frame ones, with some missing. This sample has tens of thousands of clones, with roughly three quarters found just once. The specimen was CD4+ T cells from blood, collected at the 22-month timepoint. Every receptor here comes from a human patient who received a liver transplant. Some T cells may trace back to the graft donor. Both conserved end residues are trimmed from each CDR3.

CDR3aa: ASSLDRARDIQY
len: 12
v_gene: TRBV5-1

CDR3aa: ASRFPGQETQY
len: 11
v_gene: TRBV5-1

CDR3aa: ASSPGPAVNEQF
len: 12
v_gene: TRBV7-2

CDR3aa: ASSLTTGRGNYGYT
len: 14
v_gene: TRBV6-6

CDR3aa: ASSGTDRGTEAF
len: 12
v_gene: TRBV28

CDR3aa: ASRPDSGLAAYNEQF
len: 15
v_gene: TRBV7-8

CDR3aa: ASSLGLVNTEAF
len: 12
v_gene: TRBV28

CDR3aa: ASSFGTGPEKLF
len: 12
v_gene: TRBV5-6

CDR3aa: ASSHRTWTGGRDEQY
len: 15
v_gene: TRBV25-1

CDR3aa: ASSGGLAGVLNEQF
len: 14
v_gene: TRBV5-6